Listed here are 20 T cell receptor beta chains from one sample, sequenced in a study of graft-versus-host responses after intestinal transplantation (dated by TCRdb to about 2021). To prepare the library, the immunoSEQ multiplex PCR assay was applied. TCRdb re-hosts the immuneACCESS table, in-frame sequences only. Its copies lack some clones; in the studies checked, an unresolved V gene accounts for under half of them, and the cause for the rest is not known. The sample yields roughly 43,000 clones; approximately 95% were counted once. In total, the top ten clones hold more than 1.5% of the sample. The sequences come from PBMCs, collected around 350 days after intestinal transplant. These receptors all stem from a human patient who received an intestinal transplant, so some T cells may come from the graft donor.

The J gene is TRBJ2-1, the V gene TRBV19, with TRBD2 as a possible D gene (6 bases). The CDR3 totals 13 residues. V was trimmed by 6 bases and J by 3 bases, leaving 9 bases between them. CDR1 and CDR2 (germline): LNHDA, SQIVND (reference sequence). The CDR3 DNA sequence: TGTGCCAGTAGCGGGAGAAACTACAATGAGCAGTTCTTC. Its translation: CASSGRNYNEQFF.

V is TRBV29-1 and J is TRBJ1-1; the D is unclear. Germline-derived CDR1 and CDR2 are SQVTM and ANQGSEA. With 4 bases removed from V and 3 bases from J, the gap between germline ends came to 12 bases. The CDR3 consists of 13 residues. The DNA of the CDR3 is TGCAGCGTTGGTCTCCGGTTAGACACTGAAGCTTTCTTT. It codes for CSVGLRLDTEAFF.

The J gene is TRBJ2-7, the V gene TRBV23-1; 7 bases fit TRBD2. TRBV23-1 belongs to the ORF category, with a function that is uncertain. The CDR3 length is 16 residues. Trimming removed 3 bases from V and 3 bases from J; junction bases left unmatched: 11. The CDR3 nucleotides are TGCGCCAGCAGTCAGAATAGTGCTAGCGGAAACTACGAGCAGTACTTC. Protein sequence: CASSQNSASGNYEQYF.

CDR3 protein: CASSPGQPNGYTF. The CDR3 coding sequence is TGCGCCAGCAGCCCGGGACAGCCCAATGGCTACACCTTC. This sequence joins TRBV5-1 and TRBJ1-2, with TRBD1 identical over 7 bases. CDR3 length equals 13 residues. Losses at the gene ends were 4 bases for V and 6 bases for J; bases not matched to a gene: 6. Germline CDR1 SGHRS, CDR2 YFSETQ.

V is TRBV7-9 and J is TRBJ2-1; TRBD1 is a possible D gene (6 bases). Germline loops: CDR1 SEHNR, CDR2 FQNEAQ (reference sequence). The CDR3 is 15 residues long. Trimming removed 5 bases from V and 7 bases from J, with 18 bases in between. Here the CDR3 reads CASSLQGKKGNEQFF. The CDR3 bases are TGTGCCAGCAGCCTACAGGGCAAAAAAGGAAATGAGCAGTTCTTC.

For this clone: Additional DNA sequences in this sample encode the identical CDR3. The chain has TRBV9 and TRBJ1-1; no clear D gene. The CDR3 runs to 13 residues. Trimming took off 0 bases at V and 3 bases at J, with 6 bases between the two ends. CDR1 SGDLS and CDR2 YYNGEE come from the germline V gene. The CDR3, as DNA: TGTGCCAGCAGCGTAGGCGGTTACACTGAAGCTTTCTTT. Translation gives CASSVGGYTEAFF. The whole variable domain, filled in from reference TRBV9 and TRBJ1-1, reads DSGVTQTPKHLITATGQRVTLRCSPRSGDLSVYWYQQSLDQGLQFLIQYYNGEERAKGNILERFSAQQFPDLHSELNLSSLELGDSALYFCASSVGGYTEAFFGQGTRLTVV.

The chain carries TRBV27 and TRBJ2-7; TRBD1 agrees at 9 bases. The CDR3 runs 13 residues. Trimming cost V 5 bases and J 3 bases; bases outside gene matches: 2. Germline CDR1 is MNHEY and CDR2 is SMNVEV (reference sequence). Here the CDR3 reads CASSPGQGYEQYF. The CDR3 region has the DNA TGTGCCAGCAGTCCGGGACAGGGCTACGAGCAGTACTTC.

V and J are TRBV10-3 and TRBJ2-5; 9 bases agree with TRBD1. The end of the DNA aligns better with TRBJ2-7, so the J call may be wrong. CDR1 and CDR2 (germline): ENHRY, SYGVKD. CDR3 length: 15 residues. CDR3 nucleotide sequence: TGTGCCATCCTTGTTACCGAACAGGGGGCGCACGAGCAGTACTTC. This sequence encodes CAILVTEQGAHEQYF.

V and J are TRBV5-1 and TRBJ1-2, with 9 positions matching TRBD1. Germline assignment: CDR1 SGHRS and CDR2 YFSETQ. V shed 8 bases and J 11 bases; nucleotides not matched to a gene: 10. This CDR3 has 12 residues. CDR3 sequence reads: CASGRDRELYTF. The CDR3 coding sequence is TGCGCCAGTGGCCGGGACAGGGAATTGTACACCTTC.

The chain couples TRBV9 to TRBJ2-3; D unclear. The CDR3 extends over 14 amino acids. Trimming removed 1 base from V and 4 bases from J, with 10 bases in between. Germline V gene lookup returns CDR1 SGDLS and CDR2 YYNGEE. The CDR3 region is CASSVSTAADTQYF. The CDR3 bases are TGTGCCAGCAGCGTATCAACCGCCGCAGATACGCAGTATTTT.

The rearrangement links TRBV7-7 to TRBJ2-2; the D is unclear. Looked up from germline, CDR1 is SSHAT and CDR2 is FNYEAQ (reference sequence). The CDR3 totals 19 residues. V lost 1 base and J 1 base, leaving 19 bases between the germline ends. The CDR3 is CASSLDTRPSERNTGELFF. The CDR3 DNA reads TGTGCCAGCAGCTTAGATACAAGACCAAGCGAGAGGAACACCGGGGAGCTGTTTTTT.

Worth noting for this clone: The germline gene is not matched at one end of the junction; a read error may be the cause. The chain recombines TRBV29-1 with TRBJ1-1; D ambiguous. CDR1 is SQVTM and CDR2 is ANQGSEA in the germline V gene. This CDR3 is built from 13 residues. The CDR3 reads CSAERRMNTEAFF. CDR3 DNA: TGCAGCGCTGAACGGAGGATGAACACTGAAGCTTTCTTT. Full variable domain (missing parts from reference TRBV29-1 and TRBJ1-1): SAVISQKPSRDICQRGTSLTIQCQVDSQVTMMFWYRQQPGQSLTLIATANQGSEATYESGFVIDKFPISRPNLTFSTLTVSNMSPEDSSIYLCSAERRMNTEAFFGQGTRLTVV.

J is TRBJ1-2 and V is TRBV10-1; D unresolved. V was shortened by 5 bases and J by 4 bases, with 23 bases between the two germline ends. The CDR3 is 17 residues long. The germline V gene has CDR1 WNHNN and CDR2 SYGVQD (reference sequence). The CDR3 DNA reads as TGCGCCAGCAGTTTTGTAGAAAGATCGCGAAAGATCTATGGCTACACCTTC. As protein: CASSFVERSRKIYGYTF.

V usage is TRBV2 and J usage is TRBJ1-2; D uncertain. Trimming pared 9 bases from V and 3 bases from J, leaving 14 bases between. Germline V gives CDR1 SNHLY, CDR2 FYNNEI. The CDR3 spans 13 residues. In DNA, the CDR3 is TGTGCCAGTCCCCCGGAAGTACACTATGGCTACACCTTC. Residues: CASPPEVHYGYTF. Looking up the rest from reference TRBV2 and TRBJ1-2 gives the full variable domain: EPEVTQTPSHQVTQMGQEVILRCVPISNHLYFYWYRQILGQKVEFLVSFYNNEISEKSEIFDDQFSVERPDGSNFTLKIRSTKLEDSAMYFCASPPEVHYGYTFGSGTRLTVV.

This chain links TRBV28 with TRBJ1-5; tentative D call: TRBD1 (5 bases). This CDR3 has 15 amino acids. Germline CDR1 is MDHEN and CDR2 is SYDVKM. V lost 4 bases and J lost 0, with 10 bases in between. The CDR3 is CASSSGSDSNQPQHF. The CDR3, as DNA: TGTGCCAGCAGTTCAGGGAGCGATAGCAATCAGCCCCAGCATTTT.

This rearrangement joins TRBV6-6 to TRBJ1-4; D uncertain. CDR1 is MNHNY and CDR2 is SVGAGI in the germline V gene (reference sequence). With 0 bases removed from V and 3 bases from J, the gap between germline ends came to 8 bases. The CDR3 consists of 15 residues. The CDR3 sequence is CASSYSWPSNEKLFF. CDR3 nucleotide sequence: TGTGCCAGCAGTTACTCTTGGCCCTCTAATGAAAAACTGTTTTTT.

The V and J genes are TRBV4-1 and TRBJ1-1; the D gene is possibly TRBD1 (5 bases). The germline CDR1 and CDR2 sequences are MGHRA and YSYEKL. Trimming pared 4 bases from V and 0 bases from J, leaving 12 bases between. The CDR3 covers 15 residues. CDR3 nucleotides: TGCGCCAGCAGCCTGCCCCGGGGGTTGAACACTGAAGCTTTCTTT. Translated, it gives CASSLPRGLNTEAFF.

The chain has TRBV21-1 and TRBJ2-5; TRBD2, the table's D call, was not compared with the DNA. TRBV21-1 is reported as a pseudogene. The CDR3 is 17 residues long. CDR3: CAIQRTSGRGTGETQYF. The CDR3 nucleotides are TGTGCCATACAACGGACTAGCGGGAGGGGGACAGGAGAGACCCAGTACTTC.

CDR3 protein: CASSPDTDQPQHF. DNA of the CDR3: TGTGCCAGTAGTCCAGACACCGATCAGCCCCAGCATTTT. This rearrangement joins TRBV19 to TRBJ1-5; D is undetermined. The CDR3 is made up of 13 amino acids. The V gene lost 5 bases and the J gene lost 5 bases, with 10 bases spanning the gap. The V gene's germline CDR1 is LNHDA and CDR2 SQIVND (reference sequence).

The chain employs TRBV2 and TRBJ2-1, with D unresolved. CDR3 length equals 14 residues. Germline assignment: CDR1 SNHLY and CDR2 FYNNEI. Trimming took off 2 bases at V and 3 bases at J, with 8 bases between the two ends. In DNA form, the CDR3 reads TGTGCCAGCAGTGAAAGACACGGCTACAATGAGCAGTTCTTC. Its translation is CASSERHGYNEQFF.